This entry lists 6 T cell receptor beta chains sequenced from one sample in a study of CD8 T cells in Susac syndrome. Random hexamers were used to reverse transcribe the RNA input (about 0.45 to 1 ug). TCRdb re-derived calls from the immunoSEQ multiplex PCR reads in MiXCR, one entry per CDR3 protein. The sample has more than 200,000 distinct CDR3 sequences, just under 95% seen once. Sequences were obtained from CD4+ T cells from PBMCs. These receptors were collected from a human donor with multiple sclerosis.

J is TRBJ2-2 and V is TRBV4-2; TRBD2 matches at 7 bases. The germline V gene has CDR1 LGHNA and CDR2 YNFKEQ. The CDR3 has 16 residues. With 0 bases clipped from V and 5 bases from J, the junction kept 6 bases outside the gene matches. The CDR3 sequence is CASSQDELGGTGELFF. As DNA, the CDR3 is TGTGCCAGCAGCCAAGATGAGCTGGGGGGGACCGGGGAGCTGTTTTTT.

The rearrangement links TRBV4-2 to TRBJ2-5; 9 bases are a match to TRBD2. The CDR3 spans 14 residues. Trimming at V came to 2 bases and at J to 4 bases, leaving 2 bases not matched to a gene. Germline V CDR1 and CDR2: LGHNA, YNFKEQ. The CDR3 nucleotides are TGTGCCAGCAGCCAACTAGCGGGATCAGAGACCCAGTACTTC. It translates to CASSQLAGSETQYF.

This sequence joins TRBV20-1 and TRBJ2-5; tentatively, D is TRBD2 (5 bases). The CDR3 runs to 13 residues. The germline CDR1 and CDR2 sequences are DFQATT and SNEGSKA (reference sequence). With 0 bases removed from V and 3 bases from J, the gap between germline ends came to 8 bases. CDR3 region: CSARDPGKETQYF. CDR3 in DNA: TGCAGTGCTAGAGATCCCGGGAAAGAGACCCAGTACTTC.

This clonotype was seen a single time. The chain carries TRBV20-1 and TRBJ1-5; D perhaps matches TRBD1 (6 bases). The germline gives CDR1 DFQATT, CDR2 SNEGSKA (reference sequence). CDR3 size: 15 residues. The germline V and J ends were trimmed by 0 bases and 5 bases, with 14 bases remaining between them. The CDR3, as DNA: TGCAGTGCTAGAGATCAGGCAGGGGTTTATCAGCCCCAGCATTTT. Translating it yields CSARDQAGVYQPQHF.

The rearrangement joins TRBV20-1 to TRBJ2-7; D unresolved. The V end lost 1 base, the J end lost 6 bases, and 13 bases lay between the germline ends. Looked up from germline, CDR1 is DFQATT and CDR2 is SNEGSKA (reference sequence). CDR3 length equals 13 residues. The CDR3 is CSARVGRSGEQYF. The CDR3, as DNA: TGCAGTGCTAGAGTAGGGCGTTCCGGCGAGCAGTACTTC.

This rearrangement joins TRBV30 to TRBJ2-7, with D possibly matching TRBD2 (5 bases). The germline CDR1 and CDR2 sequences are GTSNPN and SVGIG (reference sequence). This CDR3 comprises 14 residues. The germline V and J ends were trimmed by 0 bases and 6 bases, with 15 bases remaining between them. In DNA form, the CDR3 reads TGTGCCTGGAGTGTAGAGGGATCCGGCGGCGAGCAGTACTTC. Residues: CAWSVEGSGGEQYF.